A selection of T cell receptor beta chains follows, all from one sample in a study of T cell responses to AZD1222 COVID-19 vaccine. Generated by immunoSEQ multiplex PCR, the TCRdb table keeps only in-frame clones and is missing some. The data show approximately 110,000 clones, about 94% seen once. This specimen consisted of peripheral blood, obtained on day 0 of AZD1222 vaccination. The receptors here all came from an adult in good health. Each CDR3 is given with its conserved first and last residue. D genes are given only for firm matches. Clone size is not always given. Where it is, it says once, few, many or a class for expanded clones.

D gene: NA
V gene: TRBV11-3
clone size: NA
J gene: TRBJ2-7
CDR3 protein: CASSLGASYEQYF
CDR3 DNA: TGTGCCAGCAGCTTAGGGGCCAGCTACGAGCAGTACTTC

D gene: NA
V gene: TRBV7-3
clone size: NA
J gene: TRBJ2-1
CDR3 protein: CASSLNNNEQFF
CDR3 DNA: TGTGCCAGCAGCTTAAATAACAATGAGCAGTTCTTC

D gene: NA
V gene: TRBV5-1
clone size: NA
J gene: TRBJ1-2
CDR3 protein: CASSPGTFDLANYGYTF
CDR3 DNA: TGCGCCAGCAGCCCCGGGACATTCGACCTAGCTAACTATGGCTACACCTTC

D gene: TRBD1
V gene: TRBV9
clone size: NA
J gene: TRBJ2-7
CDR3 protein: CASSARDRGSYEQYF
CDR3 DNA: TGTGCCAGCAGCGCTAGGGACAGGGGGTCCTACGAGCAGTACTTC

D gene: TRBD2
V gene: TRBV5-1
clone size: once
J gene: TRBJ2-3
CDR3 protein: CASSWTSGSTDTQYF
CDR3 DNA: TGCGCCAGCAGCTGGACTAGCGGGAGCACAGATACGCAGTATTTT

D gene: TRBD2
V gene: TRBV7-3
clone size: NA
J gene: TRBJ2-1
CDR3 protein: CASSLIPPSGGAGLEQFF
CDR3 DNA: TGTGCCAGCAGCTTAATCCCTCCTAGCGGGGGGGCAGGTCTTGAGCAGTTCTTC

D gene: TRBD2
V gene: TRBV29-1
clone size: NA
J gene: TRBJ2-1
CDR3 protein: CSALRVAGGSAYNEQFF
CDR3 DNA: TGCAGCGCCCTTAGAGTAGCGGGAGGCTCCGCCTACAATGAGCAGTTCTTC

D gene: NA
V gene: TRBV19
clone size: NA
J gene: TRBJ2-5
CDR3 protein: CASSAPGNPRLETQYF
CDR3 DNA: TGTGCCAGTAGTGCCCCAGGGAACCCTAGATTGGAGACCCAGTACTTC

D gene: NA
V gene: TRBV7-3
clone size: NA
J gene: TRBJ2-3
CDR3 protein: CASSLWGVGTDTQYF
CDR3 DNA: TGTGCCAGCAGCTTATGGGGGGTGGGCACAGATACGCAGTATTTT

D gene: NA
V gene: TRBV25-1
clone size: NA
J gene: TRBJ1-2
CDR3 protein: CASSPIGALGYGYTF
CDR3 DNA: TGTGCCAGCAGTCCCATCGGGGCCCTAGGGTATGGCTACACCTTC

D gene: NA
V gene: TRBV28
clone size: NA
J gene: TRBJ1-2
CDR3 protein: CAIRTVYGYTF
CDR3 DNA: TGTGCCATCAGGACGGTCTATGGCTACACCTTC

D gene: NA
V gene: TRBV28
clone size: once
J gene: TRBJ1-3
CDR3 protein: CASSSTENRSGNTIYF
CDR3 DNA: TGTGCCAGCAGTTCGACAGAGAATCGCTCTGGAAACACCATATATTTT

D gene: TRBD2
V gene: TRBV3-1/TRBV3-2
clone size: NA
J gene: TRBJ2-7
CDR3 protein: CASSQLGTSGGDYEQYF
CDR3 DNA: TGTGCCAGCAGCCAATTAGGGACTAGCGGGGGGGACTACGAGCAGTACTTC

D gene: NA
V gene: TRBV6-5
clone size: NA
J gene: TRBJ1-2
CDR3 protein: CASTKPNYGYTF
CDR3 DNA: TGTGCCAGCACGAAACCAAACTATGGCTACACCTTC

D gene: NA
V gene: TRBV28
clone size: NA
J gene: TRBJ1-5
CDR3 protein: CASSLLGQPQHF
CDR3 DNA: TGTGCCAGCAGTTTATTGGGTCAGCCCCAGCATTTT

D gene: NA
V gene: TRBV18
clone size: NA
J gene: TRBJ2-7
CDR3 protein: CASSPRGVDEQYF
CDR3 DNA: TGTGCCAGCTCACCACGGGGGGTCGACGAGCAGTACTTC

D gene: NA
V gene: TRBV9
clone size: NA
J gene: TRBJ2-7
CDR3 protein: CASSVSPSESSYEQYF
CDR3 DNA: TGTGCCAGCAGCGTATCCCCGTCTGAAAGCTCCTACGAGCAGTACTTC

D gene: NA
V gene: TRBV10-3
clone size: NA
J gene: TRBJ2-1
CDR3 protein: CAISGTSDAEQFF
CDR3 DNA: TGTGCCATCAGTGGGACTTCAGACGCTGAGCAGTTCTTC

D gene: NA
V gene: TRBV19
clone size: NA
J gene: TRBJ1-3
CDR3 protein: CASSTTASSGNTIYF
CDR3 DNA: TGTGCCAGTAGTACGACAGCAAGCTCTGGAAACACCATATATTTT

D gene: NA
V gene: TRBV18
clone size: NA
J gene: TRBJ1-4
CDR3 protein: CASSQGLDEKLFF
CDR3 DNA: TGTGCCAGCTCACAGGGTTTGGATGAAAAACTGTTTTTT

D gene: NA
V gene: TRBV12-2
clone size: NA
J gene: TRBJ1-1
CDR3 protein: CASRSAGSSEQNTEAFF
CDR3 DNA: TGTGCAAGTCGCTCCGCCGGGTCCTCAGAGCAGAACACTGAAGCTTTCTTT

D gene: NA
V gene: TRBV10-2
clone size: NA
J gene: TRBJ2-5
CDR3 protein: CASSSRSEALAQYF
CDR3 DNA: TGCGCCAGCAGCTCTAGGTCCGAGGCCCTGGCCCAGTACTTC

D gene: NA
V gene: TRBV5-6
clone size: NA
J gene: TRBJ2-1
CDR3 protein: CASLSTRSPYNEQFF
CDR3 DNA: TGTGCCAGCCTTAGTACTAGAAGCCCCTACAATGAGCAGTTCTTC

D gene: NA
V gene: TRBV6-2/TRBV6-3
clone size: NA
J gene: TRBJ2-7
CDR3 protein: CASSFRVEAYEQYF
CDR3 DNA: TGTGCCAGCAGTTTCCGCGTCGAGGCATACGAGCAGTACTTC

D gene: TRBD1
V gene: TRBV2
clone size: NA
J gene: TRBJ1-1
CDR3 protein: CASSPDRDTEAFF
CDR3 DNA: TGTGCCAGCAGTCCAGACAGGGACACTGAAGCTTTCTTT

D gene: TRBD1
V gene: TRBV7-2
clone size: NA
J gene: TRBJ1-1
CDR3 protein: CASSLGQVNTEAFF
CDR3 DNA: TGTGCCAGCAGCTTGGGACAGGTGAACACTGAAGCTTTCTTT

D gene: NA
V gene: TRBV2
clone size: NA
J gene: TRBJ1-4
CDR3 protein: CASSVNRAATNEKLFF
CDR3 DNA: TGTGCCAGCAGTGTTAACAGGGCTGCAACTAATGAAAAACTGTTTTTT

D gene: NA
V gene: TRBV13
clone size: NA
J gene: TRBJ2-1
CDR3 protein: CASSQGLFEQFF
CDR3 DNA: TGTGCCAGCAGCCAAGGACTCTTCGAGCAGTTCTTC

D gene: NA
V gene: TRBV4-1
clone size: NA
J gene: TRBJ1-6
CDR3 protein: CASSPTQGRASPLHF
CDR3 DNA: TGCGCCAGCAGCCCTACACAGGGCCGGGCTTCACCCCTCCACTTT

D gene: NA
V gene: TRBV30
clone size: NA
J gene: TRBJ2-1
CDR3 protein: CAWRDLAGEQFF
CDR3 DNA: TGTGCCTGGAGAGACCTAGCTGGTGAGCAGTTCTTC

D gene: NA
V gene: TRBV15
clone size: NA
J gene: TRBJ1-4
CDR3 protein: CATSWGGGNEKLFF
CDR3 DNA: TGTGCCACCAGCTGGGGGGGTGGTAATGAAAAACTGTTTTTT

D gene: TRBD1
V gene: TRBV7-2
clone size: NA
J gene: TRBJ2-7
CDR3 protein: CASSLRQGVTYEQYF
CDR3 DNA: TGTGCCAGCAGCCTTCGACAGGGGGTCACCTACGAGCAGTACTTC

D gene: NA
V gene: TRBV7-8
clone size: NA
J gene: TRBJ2-6
CDR3 protein: CASSPPGVGAGANVLTF
CDR3 DNA: TGTGCCAGCAGCCCACCAGGGGTTGGCGCTGGGGCCAACGTCCTGACTTTC

D gene: NA
V gene: TRBV14
clone size: NA
J gene: TRBJ1-2
CDR3 protein: CASSQDWGVGGYTF
CDR3 DNA: TGTGCCAGCAGCCAAGATTGGGGGGTCGGCGGCTACACCTTC

D gene: TRBD2
V gene: TRBV7-9
clone size: NA
J gene: TRBJ2-7
CDR3 protein: CASSFTFQREFGEQYF
CDR3 DNA: TGTGCCAGCAGCTTCACTTTCCAGCGGGAGTTCGGCGAGCAGTACTTC

D gene: NA
V gene: TRBV18
clone size: NA
J gene: TRBJ2-1
CDR3 protein: CASSPGDTYNEQFF
CDR3 DNA: TGTGCCAGCTCACCAGGGGATACCTACAATGAGCAGTTCTTC

D gene: TRBD1
V gene: TRBV30
clone size: NA
J gene: TRBJ1-5
CDR3 protein: CAWASQGGDQPQHF
CDR3 DNA: TGTGCCTGGGCTTCTCAGGGGGGGGATCAGCCCCAGCATTTT

D gene: NA
V gene: TRBV15
clone size: NA
J gene: TRBJ2-3
CDR3 protein: CATSRDAFPSTDTQYF
CDR3 DNA: TGTGCCACCAGCAGAGATGCCTTCCCCTCCACAGATACGCAGTATTTT

D gene: NA
V gene: TRBV27
clone size: few
J gene: TRBJ1-1
CDR3 protein: CASSLSGTNTEAFF
CDR3 DNA: TGTGCCAGCAGTTTATCCGGGACAAACACTGAAGCTTTCTTT

D gene: NA
V gene: TRBV28
clone size: NA
J gene: TRBJ1-2
CDR3 protein: CASSLSAGTYGYTF
CDR3 DNA: TGTGCCAGCAGTTTATCTGCAGGGACCTATGGCTACACCTTC